This T cell receptor (beta chain) was found in a study of cytomegalovirus exposure and HLA in healthy donors. Study results and caveats: The investigators catalogued 164 TCR beta chains as cytomegalovirus-associated. At a 0.05 false discovery rate, a later analysis found 18,000 or so TCR beta sequences to be associated with HLA alleles.

With 60 Vbeta and 13 Jbeta primers, the PCR was carried out. The repertoire was sequenced with immunoSEQ multiplex PCR; TCRdb's copy has only in-frame clones and lacks some. The sample records 110,000 to 150,000 clones, about 75% being singletons. This CDR3 has 20 residues. The ends lost 6 bases at V and 4 bases at J; junction bases unmatched: 23. Germline CDR1 and CDR2: MNHEY and SMNVEV (reference sequence). Details on this clone: Its antigen is undetermined.

The clonotype originates from a man aged 30 to 39 in good health and CMV-seronegative. J is TRBJ2-3 and V is TRBV27; TRBD2 aligns across 9 bases. Specimen: PBMCs. The CDR3: CASRPSVGGGANLSPDTQYF. The CDR3 DNA reads TGTGCCAGCAGACCGTCCGTCGGCGGGGGGGCCAATCTCTCCCCAGATACGCAGTATTTT.